These T cell receptor beta chains were read from a single sample in a study of T-cell memory formation after mild COVID-19. TCRdb re-called the 5' RACE reads through MiXCR, storing one row per CDR3 protein. The sample carries about 560,000 distinct CDR3 sequences, about 18% recorded once. The sequenced material came from PBMCs or a T cell subset sorted from them (not recorded which). These receptors all stem from an adult woman who had mild COVID-19 (a few samples of this study predate the infection). Cell type and time point are not known. Each CDR3 is given without its conserved first and last residue.

CDR3 protein | J gene | V gene | CDR3 length
ASSSQRLAGGTDTQY | TRBJ2-3 | TRBV7-2 | 15
ASSLRQSQGSYEQY | TRBJ2-7 | TRBV12-3/TRBV12-4 | 14
ASAPGGVSTDTQY | TRBJ2-3 | TRBV12-3/TRBV12-4 | 13
ATSDLFGWNTDTQY | TRBJ2-3 | TRBV24-1 | 14
ASSFQGITGELF | TRBJ2-2 | TRBV12-3/TRBV12-4 | 12
ASSWRTGANTEAF | TRBJ1-1 | TRBV5-1 | 13
ASSLRRQNYGYT | TRBJ1-2 | TRBV7-2 | 12
ASSLPGAYGYT | TRBJ1-2 | TRBV27 | 11
SVGDSGNTEAF | TRBJ1-1 | TRBV29-1 | 11
ASSLSGTGANEQF | TRBJ2-1 | TRBV4-1 | 13
ASSQTGDEQY | TRBJ2-7 | TRBV4-2 | 10